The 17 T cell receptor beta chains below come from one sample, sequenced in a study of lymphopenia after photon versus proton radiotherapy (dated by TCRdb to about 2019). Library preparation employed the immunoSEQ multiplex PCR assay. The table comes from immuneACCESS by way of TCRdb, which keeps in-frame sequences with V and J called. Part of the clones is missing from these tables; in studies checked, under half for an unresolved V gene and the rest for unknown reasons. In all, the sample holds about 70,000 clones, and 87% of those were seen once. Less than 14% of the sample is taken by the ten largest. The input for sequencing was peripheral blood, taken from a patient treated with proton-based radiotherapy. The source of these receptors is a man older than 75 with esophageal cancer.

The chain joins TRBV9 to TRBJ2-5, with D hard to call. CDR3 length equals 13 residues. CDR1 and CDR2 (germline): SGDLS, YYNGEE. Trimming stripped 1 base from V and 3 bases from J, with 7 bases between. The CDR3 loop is CASSVFSEETQYF. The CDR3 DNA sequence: TGTGCCAGCAGCGTATTTTCAGAAGAGACCCAGTACTTC.

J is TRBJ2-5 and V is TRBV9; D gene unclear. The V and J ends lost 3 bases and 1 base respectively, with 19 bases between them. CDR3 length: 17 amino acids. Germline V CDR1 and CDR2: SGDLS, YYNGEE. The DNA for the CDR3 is TGTGCCAGCAGCGCTCTAAGGTGGCCCTCCCCCCAAGAGACCCAGTACTTC. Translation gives CASSALRWPSPQETQYF. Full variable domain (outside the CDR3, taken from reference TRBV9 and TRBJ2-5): DSGVTQTPKHLITATGQRVTLRCSPRSGDLSVYWYQQSLDQGLQFLIQYYNGEERAKGNILERFSAQQFPDLHSELNLSSLELGDSALYFCASSALRWPSPQETQYFGPGTRLLVL.

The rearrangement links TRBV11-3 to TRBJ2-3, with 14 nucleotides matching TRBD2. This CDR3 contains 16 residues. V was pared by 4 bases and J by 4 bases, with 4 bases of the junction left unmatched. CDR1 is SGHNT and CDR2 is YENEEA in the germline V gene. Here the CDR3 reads CASSSGLAGAPDTQYF. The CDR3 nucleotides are TGTGCCAGCAGCTCGGGACTAGCGGGAGCCCCAGATACGCAGTATTTT.

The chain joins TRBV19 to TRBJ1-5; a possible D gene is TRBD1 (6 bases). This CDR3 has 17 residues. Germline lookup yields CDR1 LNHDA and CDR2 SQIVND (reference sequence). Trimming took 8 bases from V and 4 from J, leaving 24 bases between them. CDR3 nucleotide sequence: TGTGCCAGTTCAGGTACCACAGGGTTAAGGGGAAATCAGCCCCAGCATTTT. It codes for CASSGTTGLRGNQPQHF. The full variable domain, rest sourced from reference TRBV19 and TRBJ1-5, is DGGITQSPKYLFRKEGQNVTLSCEQNLNHDAMYWYRQDPGQGLRLIYYSQIVNDFQKGDIAEGYSVSREKKESFPLTVTSAQKNPTAFYLCASSGTTGLRGNQPQHFGDGTRLSIL.

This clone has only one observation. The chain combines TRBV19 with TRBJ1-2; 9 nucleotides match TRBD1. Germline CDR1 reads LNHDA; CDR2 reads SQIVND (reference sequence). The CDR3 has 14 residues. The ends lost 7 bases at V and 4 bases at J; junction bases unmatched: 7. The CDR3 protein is CASTTDRGTYGYTF. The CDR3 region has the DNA TGTGCCAGTACCACGGACAGGGGCACCTATGGCTACACCTTC. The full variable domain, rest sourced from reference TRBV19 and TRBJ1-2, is DGGITQSPKYLFRKEGQNVTLSCEQNLNHDAMYWYRQDPGQGLRLIYYSQIVNDFQKGDIAEGYSVSREKKESFPLTVTSAQKNPTAFYLCASTTDRGTYGYTFGSGTRLTVV.

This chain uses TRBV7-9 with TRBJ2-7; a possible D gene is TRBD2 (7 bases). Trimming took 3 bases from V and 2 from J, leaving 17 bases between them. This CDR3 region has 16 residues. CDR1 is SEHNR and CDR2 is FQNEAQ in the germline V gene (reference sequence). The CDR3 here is CASSLGGRGAPYEQYF. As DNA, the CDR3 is TGTGCCAGCAGCTTGGGTGGCCGGGGGGCCCCCTACGAGCAGTACTTC.

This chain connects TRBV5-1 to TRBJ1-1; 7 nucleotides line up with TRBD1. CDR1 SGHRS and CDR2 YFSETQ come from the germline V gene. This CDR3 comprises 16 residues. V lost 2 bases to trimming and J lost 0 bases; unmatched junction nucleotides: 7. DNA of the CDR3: TGCGCCAGCAGCTTCACCCCGGGACAGATGAACACTGAAGCTTTCTTT. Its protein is CASSFTPGQMNTEAFF.

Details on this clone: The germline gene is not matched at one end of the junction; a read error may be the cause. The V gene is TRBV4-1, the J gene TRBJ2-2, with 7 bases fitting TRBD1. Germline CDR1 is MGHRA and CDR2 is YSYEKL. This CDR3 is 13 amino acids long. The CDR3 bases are TGCGCCAGCAACCAAGCAGGGGGCGGGGAGCTGTTTTTT. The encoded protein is CASNQAGGGELFF.

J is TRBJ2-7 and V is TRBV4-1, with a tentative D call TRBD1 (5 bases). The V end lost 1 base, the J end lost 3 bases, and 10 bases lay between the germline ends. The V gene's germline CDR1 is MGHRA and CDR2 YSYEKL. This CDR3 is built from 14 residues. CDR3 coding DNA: TGCGCCAGCAGCCAAGCCGTTCAGGGCTACGAGCAGTACTTC. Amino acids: CASSQAVQGYEQYF.

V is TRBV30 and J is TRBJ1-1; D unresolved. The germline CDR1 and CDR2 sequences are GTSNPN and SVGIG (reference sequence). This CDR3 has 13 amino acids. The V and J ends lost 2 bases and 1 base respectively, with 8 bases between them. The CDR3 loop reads CAWSWQQNTEAFF. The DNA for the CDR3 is TGTGCCTGGAGTTGGCAGCAGAACACTGAAGCTTTCTTT.

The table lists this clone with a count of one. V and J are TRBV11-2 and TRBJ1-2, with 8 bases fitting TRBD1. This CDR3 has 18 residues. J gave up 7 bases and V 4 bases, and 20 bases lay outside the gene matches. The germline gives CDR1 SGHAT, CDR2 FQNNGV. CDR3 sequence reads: CASSSHLGDRGTLGGYTF. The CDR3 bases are TGTGCCAGCAGCTCCCATCTCGGAGACAGGGGCACCTTGGGTGGCTACACCTTC.

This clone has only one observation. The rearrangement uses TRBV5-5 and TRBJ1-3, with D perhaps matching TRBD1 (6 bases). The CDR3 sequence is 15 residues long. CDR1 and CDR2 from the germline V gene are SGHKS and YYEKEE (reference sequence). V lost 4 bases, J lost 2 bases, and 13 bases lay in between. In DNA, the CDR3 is TGTGCCAGCAGCACCCGACAGGACCCTGGAAACACCATATATTTT. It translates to CASSTRQDPGNTIYF. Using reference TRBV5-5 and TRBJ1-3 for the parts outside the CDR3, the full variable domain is DAGVTQSPTHLIKTRGQQVTLRCSPISGHKSVSWYQQVLGQGPQFIFQYYEKEERGRGNFPDRFSARQFPNYSSELNVNALLLGDSALYLCASSTRQDPGNTIYFGEGSWLTVV.

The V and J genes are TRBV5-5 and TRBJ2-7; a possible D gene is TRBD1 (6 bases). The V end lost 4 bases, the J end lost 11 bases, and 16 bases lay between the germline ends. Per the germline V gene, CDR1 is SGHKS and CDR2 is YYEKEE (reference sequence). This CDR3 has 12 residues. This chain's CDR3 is CASSPNRDDEYF. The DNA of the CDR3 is TGTGCCAGCAGCCCAAACAGGGACGACGAGTACTTC.

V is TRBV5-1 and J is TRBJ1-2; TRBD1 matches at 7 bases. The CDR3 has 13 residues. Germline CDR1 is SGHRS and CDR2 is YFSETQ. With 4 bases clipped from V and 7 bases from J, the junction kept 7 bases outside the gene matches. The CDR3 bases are TGCGCCAGCAGCCCAACAGGGGTTGGTGGCTACACCTTC. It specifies CASSPTGVGGYTF.

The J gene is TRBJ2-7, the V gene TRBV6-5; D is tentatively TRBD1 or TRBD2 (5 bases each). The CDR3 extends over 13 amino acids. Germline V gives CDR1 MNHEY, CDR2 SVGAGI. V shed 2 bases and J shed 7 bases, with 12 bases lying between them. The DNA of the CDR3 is TGTGCCAGCAGTTACGTGGGGGTGGGAGAGCAGTACTTC. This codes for CASSYVGVGEQYF.

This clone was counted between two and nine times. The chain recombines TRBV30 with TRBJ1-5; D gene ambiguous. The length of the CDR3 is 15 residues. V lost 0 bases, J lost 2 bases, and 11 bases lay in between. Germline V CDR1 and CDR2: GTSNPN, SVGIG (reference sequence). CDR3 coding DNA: TGTGCCTGGAGTGTAGGCCTCGTAGGCAATCAGCCCCAGCATTTT. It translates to CAWSVGLVGNQPQHF.

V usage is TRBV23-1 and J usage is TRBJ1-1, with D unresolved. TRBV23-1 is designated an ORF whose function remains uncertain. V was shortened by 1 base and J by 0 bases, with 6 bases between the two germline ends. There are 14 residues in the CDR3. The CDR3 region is CASSQFAVNTEAFF. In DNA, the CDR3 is TGCGCCAGCAGTCAATTTGCGGTGAACACTGAAGCTTTCTTT.